The clone carrying this T cell receptor beta chain turned up a few times. Other DNA sequences within the sample encode an identical CDR3. This sample stems from a study of beta chain features in type 1 diabetes. cDNA synthesis used the whole RNA isolate, giving expressed TCRB sequences. Repertoires were generated with immunoSEQ multiplex PCR, while TCRdb's copy carries only in-frame clones and drops some. The sample carries about 200,000 clones, roughly 10% recorded once. The germline V gene encodes CDR1 MDHEN and CDR2 SYDVKM. There are 13 residues in the CDR3. With 10 bases removed from V and 0 bases from J, the gap between germline ends came to 9 bases.

Sample: central memory CD4+ T cells from blood. This TCR derives from a man between 18 and 35 years old in good health. V gene TRBV28 combines with J gene TRBJ1-4; D is undetermined. The CDR3 DNA is TGTGCCACCCGGAGAGCAACTAATGAAAAACTGTTTTTT. Translated: CATRRATNEKLFF. Supplemented by reference TRBV28 and TRBJ1-4, the full variable domain reads DVKVTQSSRYLVKRTGEKVFLECVQDMDHENMFWYRQDPGLGLRLIYFSYDVKMKEKGDIPEGYSVSREKKERFSLILESASTNQTSMYLCATRRATNEKLFFGSGTQLSVL.